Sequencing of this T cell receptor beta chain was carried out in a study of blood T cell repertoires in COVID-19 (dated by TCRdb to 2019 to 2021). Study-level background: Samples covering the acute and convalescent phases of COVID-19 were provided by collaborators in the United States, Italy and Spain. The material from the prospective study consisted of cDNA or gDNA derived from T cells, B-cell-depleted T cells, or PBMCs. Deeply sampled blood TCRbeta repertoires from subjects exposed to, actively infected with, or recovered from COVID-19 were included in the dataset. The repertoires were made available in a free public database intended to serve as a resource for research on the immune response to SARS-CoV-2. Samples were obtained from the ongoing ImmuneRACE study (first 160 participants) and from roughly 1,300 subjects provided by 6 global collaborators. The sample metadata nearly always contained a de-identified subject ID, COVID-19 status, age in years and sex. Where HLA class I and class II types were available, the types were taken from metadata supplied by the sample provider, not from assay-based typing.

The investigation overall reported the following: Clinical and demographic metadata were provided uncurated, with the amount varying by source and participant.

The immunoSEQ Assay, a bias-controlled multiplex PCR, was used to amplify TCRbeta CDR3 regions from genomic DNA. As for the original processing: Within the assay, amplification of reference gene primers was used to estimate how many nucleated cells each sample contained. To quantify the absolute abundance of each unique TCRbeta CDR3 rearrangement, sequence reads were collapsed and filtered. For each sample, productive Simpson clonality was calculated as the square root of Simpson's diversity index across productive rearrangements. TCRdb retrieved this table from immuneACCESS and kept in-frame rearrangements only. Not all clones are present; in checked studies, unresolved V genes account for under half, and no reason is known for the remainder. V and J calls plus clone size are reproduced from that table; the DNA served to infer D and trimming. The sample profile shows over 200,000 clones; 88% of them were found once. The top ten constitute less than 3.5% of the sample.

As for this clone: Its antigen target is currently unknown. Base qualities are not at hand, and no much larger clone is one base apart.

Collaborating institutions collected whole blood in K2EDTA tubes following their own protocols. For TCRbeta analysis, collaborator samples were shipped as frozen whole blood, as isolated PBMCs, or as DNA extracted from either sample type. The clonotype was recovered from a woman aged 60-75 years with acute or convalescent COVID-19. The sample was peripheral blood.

The CDR3 is CAWRGGHEQYF. The sequenced DNA is TGTGCCTGGAGGGGAGGTCACGAGCAGTACTTC. The rearrangement joined TRBV30 to TRBJ2-7, with TRBD2 tentatively as D gene (6 bases match). The CDR3 numbers 11 residues from cysteine through phenylalanine. The kept DNA is CDR3 alone, 33 bases in frame from the first base. The germline V gene (reference sequence) sets CDR1 to GTSNPN and CDR2 to SVGIG. V and J lose 3 bases and 5 bases, and a span of 8 bases separates them.